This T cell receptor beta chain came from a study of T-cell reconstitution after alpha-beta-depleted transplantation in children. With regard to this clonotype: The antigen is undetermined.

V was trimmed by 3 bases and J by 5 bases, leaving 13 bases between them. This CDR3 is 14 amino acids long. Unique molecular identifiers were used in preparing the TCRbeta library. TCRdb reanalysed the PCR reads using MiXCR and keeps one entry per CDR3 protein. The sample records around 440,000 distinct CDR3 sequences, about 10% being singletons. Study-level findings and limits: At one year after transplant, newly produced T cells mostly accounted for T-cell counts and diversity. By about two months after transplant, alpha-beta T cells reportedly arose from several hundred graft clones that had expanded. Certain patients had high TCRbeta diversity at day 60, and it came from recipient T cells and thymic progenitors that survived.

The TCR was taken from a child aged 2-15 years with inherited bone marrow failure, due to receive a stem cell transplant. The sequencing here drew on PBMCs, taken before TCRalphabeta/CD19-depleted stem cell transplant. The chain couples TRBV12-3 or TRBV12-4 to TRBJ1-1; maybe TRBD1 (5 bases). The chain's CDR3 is CASSFGGGWTEAFF. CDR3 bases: TGTGCCAGCAGTTTCGGCGGGGGTTGGACTGAAGCTTTCTTT.